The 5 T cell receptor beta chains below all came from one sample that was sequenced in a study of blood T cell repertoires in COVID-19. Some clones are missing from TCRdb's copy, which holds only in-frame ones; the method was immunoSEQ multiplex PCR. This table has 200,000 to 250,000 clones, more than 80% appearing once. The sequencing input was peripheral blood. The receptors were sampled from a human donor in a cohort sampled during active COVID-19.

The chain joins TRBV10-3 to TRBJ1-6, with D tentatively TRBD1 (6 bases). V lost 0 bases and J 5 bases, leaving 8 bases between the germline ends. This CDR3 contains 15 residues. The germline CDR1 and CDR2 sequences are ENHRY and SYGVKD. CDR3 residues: CAISESRGNNSPLHF. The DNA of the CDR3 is TGTGCCATCAGTGAGTCGAGGGGGAATAATTCACCCCTCCACTTT.

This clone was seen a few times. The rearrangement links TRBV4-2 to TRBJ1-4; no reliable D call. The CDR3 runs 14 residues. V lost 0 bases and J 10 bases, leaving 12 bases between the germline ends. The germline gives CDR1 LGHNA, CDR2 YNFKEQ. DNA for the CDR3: TGTGCCAGCAGCCAAGATAGAAGACTTGGAAAACTGTTTTTT. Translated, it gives CASSQDRRLGKLFF.

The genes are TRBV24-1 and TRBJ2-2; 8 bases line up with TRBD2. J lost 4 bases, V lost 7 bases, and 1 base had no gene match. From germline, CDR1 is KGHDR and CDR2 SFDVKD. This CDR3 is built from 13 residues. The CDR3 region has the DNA TGTGCCACCAGACTAGCGGCCACCGGGGAGCTGTTTTTT. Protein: CATRLAATGELFF.

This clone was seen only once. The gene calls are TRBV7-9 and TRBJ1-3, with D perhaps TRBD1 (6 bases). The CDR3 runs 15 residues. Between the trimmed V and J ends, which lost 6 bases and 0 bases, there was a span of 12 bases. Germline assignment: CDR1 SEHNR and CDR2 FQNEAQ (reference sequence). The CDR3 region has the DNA TGTGCCAGCAGACGACAGGATGGCTCTGGAAACACCATATATTTT. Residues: CASRRQDGSGNTIYF.

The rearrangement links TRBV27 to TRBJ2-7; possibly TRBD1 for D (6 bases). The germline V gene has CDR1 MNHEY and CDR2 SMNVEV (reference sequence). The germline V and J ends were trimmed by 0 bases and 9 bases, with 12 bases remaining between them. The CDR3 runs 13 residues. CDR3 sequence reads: CASSLSGQVGQYF. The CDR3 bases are TGTGCCAGCAGTTTATCGGGACAAGTCGGGCAGTACTTC.